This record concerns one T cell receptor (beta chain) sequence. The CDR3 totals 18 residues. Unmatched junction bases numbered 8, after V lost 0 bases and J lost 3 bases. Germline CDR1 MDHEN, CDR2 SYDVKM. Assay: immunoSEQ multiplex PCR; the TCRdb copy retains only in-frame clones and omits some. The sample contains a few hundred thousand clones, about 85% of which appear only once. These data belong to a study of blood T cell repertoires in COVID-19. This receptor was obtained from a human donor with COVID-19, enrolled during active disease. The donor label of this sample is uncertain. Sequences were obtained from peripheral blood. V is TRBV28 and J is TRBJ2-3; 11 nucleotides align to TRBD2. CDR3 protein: CASSLWGTSGRGTDTQYF. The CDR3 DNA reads TGTGCCAGCAGTTTATGGGGGACTAGCGGACGGGGGACAGATACGCAGTATTTT. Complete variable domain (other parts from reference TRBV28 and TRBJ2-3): DVKVTQSSRYLVKRTGEKVFLECVQDMDHENMFWYRQDPGLGLRLIYFSYDVKMKEKGDIPEGYSVSREKKERFSLILESASTNQTSMYLCASSLWGTSGRGTDTQYFGPGTRLTVL.